This T cell receptor (beta chain) is from a study of T cell changes during pregnancy in multiple sclerosis. Sequencing was performed with immunoSEQ multiplex PCR; in TCRdb, only in-frame clones are kept and a portion is missing. The sample consists of roughly 40,000 clones, around 92% of them appearing once. There are 13 residues in the CDR3. Trimming stripped 4 bases from V and 8 bases from J, with 9 bases between. In germline, CDR1 is SGHDN, CDR2 FVKESK. This specimen consisted of CD4+ T cells from peripheral blood mononuclear cells, obtained after pregnancy. The chain links TRBV14 to TRBJ1-6, with no clear D. This receptor was identified in a female donor in good health, enrolled as a control in a pregnancy study. The CDR3 nucleotides read TGTGCCAGCAGCCGGGGAGTTTATTCACCCCTCCACTTT. It translates to CASSRGVYSPLHF.